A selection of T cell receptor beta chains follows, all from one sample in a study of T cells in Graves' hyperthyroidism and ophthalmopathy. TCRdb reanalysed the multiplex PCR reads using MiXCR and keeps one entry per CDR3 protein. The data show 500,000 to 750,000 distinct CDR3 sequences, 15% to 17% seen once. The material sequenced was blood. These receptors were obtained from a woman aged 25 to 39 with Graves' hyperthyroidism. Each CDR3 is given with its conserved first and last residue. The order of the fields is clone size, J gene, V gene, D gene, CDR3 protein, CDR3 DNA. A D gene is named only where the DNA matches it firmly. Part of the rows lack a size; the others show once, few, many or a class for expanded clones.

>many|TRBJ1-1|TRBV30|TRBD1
CAWASTGLNTEAFF
TGTGCCTGGGCCTCGACAGGGCTGAACACTGAAGCTTTCTTT
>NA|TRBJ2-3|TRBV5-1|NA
CASSFEGPGAQDTQYF
TGCGCCAGCAGCTTTGAGGGGCCGGGTGCCCAAGATACGCAGTATTTT
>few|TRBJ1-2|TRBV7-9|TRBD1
CASSLGLTGGGGYTF
TGTGCCAGCAGCTTAGGGCTGACAGGGGGCGGTGGCTACACCTTC
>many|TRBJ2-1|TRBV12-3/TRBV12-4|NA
CASSFGGTGNNEQFF
TGTGCCAGCAGTTTCGGCGGGACGGGAAACAATGAGCAGTTCTTC
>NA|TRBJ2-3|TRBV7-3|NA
CASSLTPTSSATDTQYF
TGTGCCAGCAGCTTAACTCCTACTAGTTCGGCCACAGATACGCAGTATTTT
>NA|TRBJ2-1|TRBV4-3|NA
CASSQDSLGHYNEQFF
TGCGCCAGCAGCCAAGACAGTCTCGGCCATTATAATGAGCAGTTCTTC
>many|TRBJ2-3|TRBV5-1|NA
CASSFRDSSRDTQYF
TGCGCCAGCAGCTTCCGGGACTCTTCGCGAGATACGCAGTATTTT
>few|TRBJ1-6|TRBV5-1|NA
CASSFAGDSPLHF
TGCGCCAGCAGCTTTGCGGGGGATTCACCCCTCCACTTT
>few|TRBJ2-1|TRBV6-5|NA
CASSYFLRRKDNEQFF
TGTGCCAGCAGTTACTTTCTTCGGAGAAAAGACAATGAGCAGTTCTTC
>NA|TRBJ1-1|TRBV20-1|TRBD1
CSASGTVNTEAFF
TGCAGTGCTTCCGGGACAGTGAACACTGAAGCTTTCTTT
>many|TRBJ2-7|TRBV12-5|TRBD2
CASGLVRREGCVYEQYF
TGTGCTAGTGGTTTGGTAAGGAGGGAGGGTTGTGTGTACGAGCAGTACTTC
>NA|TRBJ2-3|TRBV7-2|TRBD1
CASSLWAGGWDTQYF
TGTGCCAGCAGCTTATGGGCAGGGGGCTGGGATACGCAGTATTTT
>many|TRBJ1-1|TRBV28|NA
CASSLSGQNTEAFF
TGTGCCAGCAGTTTATCGGGACAGAACACTGAAGCTTTCTTT
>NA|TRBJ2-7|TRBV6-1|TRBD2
CASRGTSGTISYEQYF
TGTGCCAGCAGGGGGACTAGCGGGACTATCTCCTACGAGCAGTACTTC
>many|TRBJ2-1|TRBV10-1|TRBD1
CASSEKTGGYNEQFF
TGCGCCAGCAGTGAGAAGACAGGGGGCTACAATGAGCAGTTCTTC
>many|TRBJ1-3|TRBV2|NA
CASSGQSGNTIYF
TGTGCCAGCAGTGGACAGTCTGGAAACACCATATATTTT
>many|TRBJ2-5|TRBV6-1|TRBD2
CASSHIRLAGGPGETQYF
TGTGCCAGCAGCCACATACGACTAGCGGGAGGTCCTGGGGAGACCCAGTACTTC
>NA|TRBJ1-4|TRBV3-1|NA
CASSQVDGVEKLFF
TGTGCCAGCAGCCAAGTCGATGGGGTTGAAAAACTGTTTTTT
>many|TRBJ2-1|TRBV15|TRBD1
CATSSPLRTGTYNEQFF
TGTGCCACCAGCTCTCCTCTCCGGACAGGGACGTACAATGAGCAGTTCTTC
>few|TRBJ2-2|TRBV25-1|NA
CASSGIGGVITGELFF
TGTGCCAGCAGTGGTATCGGGGGAGTTATCACCGGGGAGCTGTTTTTT
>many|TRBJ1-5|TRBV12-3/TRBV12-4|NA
CASSTTGGQPQHF
TGTGCCAGCAGCACGACGGGCGGTCAGCCCCAGCATTTT
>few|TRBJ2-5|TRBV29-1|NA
CSVSFAKETQYF
TGCAGCGTCAGTTTCGCGAAAGAGACCCAGTACTTC
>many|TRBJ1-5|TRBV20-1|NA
CSAKYTGGSWSNQPQHF
TGCAGTGCGAAGTACACCGGGGGATCTTGGAGCAATCAGCCCCAGCATTTT
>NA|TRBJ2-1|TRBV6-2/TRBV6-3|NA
CASSYGLYEQFF
TGTGCCAGCAGTTACGGACTGTATGAGCAGTTCTTC
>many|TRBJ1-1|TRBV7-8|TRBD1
CASSIRAGQRNTEAFF
TGTGCCAGCAGCATCCGAGCGGGACAGAGGAACACTGAAGCTTTCTTT
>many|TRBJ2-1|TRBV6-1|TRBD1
CASSDGQGGYNEQFF
TGTGCCAGCAGTGACGGACAGGGCGGCTACAATGAGCAGTTCTTC
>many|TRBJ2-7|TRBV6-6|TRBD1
CASSYDRVGPYEQYF
TGTGCCAGCAGTTACGACAGGGTTGGCCCATACGAGCAGTACTTC
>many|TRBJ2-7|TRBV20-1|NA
CSATPGTLSYEQYF
TGCAGTGCTACACCCGGGACTTTATCCTACGAGCAGTACTTC
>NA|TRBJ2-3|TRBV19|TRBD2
CASSRGLAGVANTQYF
TGTGCCAGTAGCCGTGGACTAGCGGGAGTTGCTAATACGCAGTATTTT
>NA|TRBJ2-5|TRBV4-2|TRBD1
CASSPRTGADAETQYF
TGTGCCAGCAGCCCAAGGACAGGGGCCGATGCAGAGACCCAGTACTTC
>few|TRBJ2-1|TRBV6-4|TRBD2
CASNDSTSGRDNEQFF
TGTGCCAGCAATGACTCGACTAGCGGGAGAGACAATGAGCAGTTCTTC
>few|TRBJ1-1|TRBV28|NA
CASSLLGVRNEAFF
TGTGCCAGCAGTTTATTAGGGGTACGAAACGAAGCTTTCTTT
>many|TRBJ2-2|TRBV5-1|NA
CASSPNPNTGELFF
TGCGCCAGCAGCCCGAACCCGAACACCGGGGAGCTGTTTTTT
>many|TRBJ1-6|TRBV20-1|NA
CSALRVQGGPLHF
TGCAGTGCCCTACGGGTTCAGGGTGGTCCCCTCCACTTT
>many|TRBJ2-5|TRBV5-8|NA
CASHSVDRETQYF
TGTGCCAGCCACAGCGTTGACAGGGAGACCCAGTACTTC
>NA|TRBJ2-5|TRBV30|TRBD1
CAWSAKGAWETQYF
TGTGCCTGGAGTGCTAAGGGGGCTTGGGAGACCCAGTACTTC
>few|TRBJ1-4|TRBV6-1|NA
CASSPGTGYNEKLFF
TGTGCCAGCAGCCCCGGGACGGGATATAATGAAAAACTGTTTTTT
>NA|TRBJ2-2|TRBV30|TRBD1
CAWRRTGAYYTGELFF
TGTGCCTGGAGAAGGACAGGGGCATATTACACCGGGGAGCTGTTTTTT
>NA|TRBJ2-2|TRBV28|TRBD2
CASSWGLAPGELFF
TGTGCCAGCAGTTGGGGACTAGCGCCCGGGGAGCTGTTTTTT
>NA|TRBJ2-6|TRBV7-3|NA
CASSLGGGANVLTF
TGTGCCAGCAGCTTAGGAGGTGGGGCCAACGTCCTGACTTTC
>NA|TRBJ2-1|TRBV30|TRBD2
CAWSYTSGSYNEQFF
TGTGCCTGGAGTTACACTAGCGGATCCTACAATGAGCAGTTCTTC
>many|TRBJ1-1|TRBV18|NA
CASSPQRTRGTEAFF
TGTGCCAGCTCACCACAACGAACGAGGGGCACTGAAGCTTTCTTT
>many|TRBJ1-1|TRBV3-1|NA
CASSQDQENTEAFF
TGTGCCAGCAGCCAAGATCAGGAGAACACTGAAGCTTTCTTT
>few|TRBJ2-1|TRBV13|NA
CASSPDRGSNEQFF
TGTGCCAGCAGCCCCGACCGAGGGAGCAATGAGCAGTTCTTC
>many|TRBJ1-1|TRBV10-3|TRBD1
CAISAGGGGTEAFF
TGTGCCATCAGTGCAGGGGGCGGTGGAACTGAAGCTTTCTTT
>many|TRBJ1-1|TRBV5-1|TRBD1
CASSPGQGVNTEAFF
TGCGCCAGCAGCCCAGGACAGGGGGTGAACACTGAAGCTTTCTTT
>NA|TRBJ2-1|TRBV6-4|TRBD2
CASEGPRGEREGYNEQFF
TGTGCCAGCGAAGGCCCGCGAGGGGAGCGGGAGGGCTACAATGAGCAGTTCTTC
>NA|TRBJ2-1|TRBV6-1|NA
CASSWPGGSNNEQFF
TGTGCCAGCAGTTGGCCTGGGGGGAGCAACAATGAGCAGTTCTTC
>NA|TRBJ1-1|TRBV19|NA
CASRSMGFLMNTEAFF
TGTGCCAGTAGATCAATGGGGTTTTTAATGAACACTGAAGCTTTCTTT
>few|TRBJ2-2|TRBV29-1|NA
CSVALPLNTGELFF
TGCAGCGTGGCTTTGCCGTTGAACACCGGGGAGCTGTTTTTT
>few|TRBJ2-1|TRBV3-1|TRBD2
CASSHGLVNEQFF
TGTGCCAGCAGCCATGGACTAGTCAATGAGCAGTTCTTC
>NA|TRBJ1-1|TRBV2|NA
CASTKSGGLVMNTEAFF
TGTGCCAGCACCAAATCGGGAGGGTTGGTTATGAACACTGAAGCTTTCTTT
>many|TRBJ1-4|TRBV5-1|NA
CASSSDSTNEKLFF
TGCGCCAGCAGCTCGGACAGCACCAATGAAAAACTGTTTTTT
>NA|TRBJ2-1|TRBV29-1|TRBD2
CSVHSGLGIHEQFF
TGCAGCGTGCATTCGGGACTAGGGATTCATGAGCAGTTCTTC